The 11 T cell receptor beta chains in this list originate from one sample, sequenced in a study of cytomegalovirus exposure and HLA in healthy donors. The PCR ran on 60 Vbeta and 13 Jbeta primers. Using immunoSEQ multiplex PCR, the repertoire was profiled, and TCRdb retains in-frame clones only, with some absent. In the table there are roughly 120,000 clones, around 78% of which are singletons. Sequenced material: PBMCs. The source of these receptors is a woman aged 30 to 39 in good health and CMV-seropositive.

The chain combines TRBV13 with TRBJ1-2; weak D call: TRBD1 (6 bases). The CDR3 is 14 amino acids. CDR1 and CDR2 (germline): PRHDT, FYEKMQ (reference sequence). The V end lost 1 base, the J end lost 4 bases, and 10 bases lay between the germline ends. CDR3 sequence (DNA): TGTGCCAGCAGCTTAGAAGGACAGCCCTATGGCTACACCTTC. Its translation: CASSLEGQPYGYTF.

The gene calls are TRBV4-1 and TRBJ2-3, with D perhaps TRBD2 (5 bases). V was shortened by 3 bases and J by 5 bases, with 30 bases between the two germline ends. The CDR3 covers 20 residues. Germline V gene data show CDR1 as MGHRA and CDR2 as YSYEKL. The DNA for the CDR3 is TGCGCCAGCAGCCATCAACCCTACGCTGGGAGAAGGTCCTCCGGAGATACGCAGTATTTT. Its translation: CASSHQPYAGRRSSGDTQYF.

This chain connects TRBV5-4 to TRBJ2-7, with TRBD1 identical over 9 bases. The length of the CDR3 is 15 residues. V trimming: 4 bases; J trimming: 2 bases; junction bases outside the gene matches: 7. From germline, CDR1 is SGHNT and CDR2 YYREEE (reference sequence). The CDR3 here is CASSLPGQGTYEQYF. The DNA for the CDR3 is TGTGCCAGCAGCCTACCAGGACAGGGGACCTACGAGCAGTACTTC.

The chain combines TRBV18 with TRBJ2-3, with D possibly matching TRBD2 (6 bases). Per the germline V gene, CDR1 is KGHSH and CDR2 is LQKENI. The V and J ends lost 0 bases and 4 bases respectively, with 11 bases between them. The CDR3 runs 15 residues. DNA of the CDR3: TGTGCCAGCTCACCACCGGGACTCCGAGCAGATACGCAGTATTTT. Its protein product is CASSPPGLRADTQYF.

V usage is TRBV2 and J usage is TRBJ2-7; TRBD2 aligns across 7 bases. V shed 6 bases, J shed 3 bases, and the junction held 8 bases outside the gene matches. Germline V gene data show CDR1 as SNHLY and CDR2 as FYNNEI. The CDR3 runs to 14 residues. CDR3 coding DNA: TGTGCCAGCAGCGCGGGACCGGGGGGCTACGAGCAGTACTTC. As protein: CASSAGPGGYEQYF.

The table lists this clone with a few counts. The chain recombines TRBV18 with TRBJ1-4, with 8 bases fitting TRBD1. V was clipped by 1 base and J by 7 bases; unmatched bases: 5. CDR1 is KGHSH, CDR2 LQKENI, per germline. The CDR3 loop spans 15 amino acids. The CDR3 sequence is CASSPLQGASEKLFF. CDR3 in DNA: TGTGCCAGCTCACCACTTCAGGGGGCGAGTGAAAAACTGTTTTTT.

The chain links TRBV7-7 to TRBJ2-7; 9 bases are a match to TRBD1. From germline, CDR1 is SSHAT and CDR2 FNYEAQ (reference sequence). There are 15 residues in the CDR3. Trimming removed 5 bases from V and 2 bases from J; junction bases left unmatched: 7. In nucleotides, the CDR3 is TGTGCCAGCAGCCGCGGGACAGGGCCCACCTACGAGCAGTACTTC. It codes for CASSRGTGPTYEQYF.

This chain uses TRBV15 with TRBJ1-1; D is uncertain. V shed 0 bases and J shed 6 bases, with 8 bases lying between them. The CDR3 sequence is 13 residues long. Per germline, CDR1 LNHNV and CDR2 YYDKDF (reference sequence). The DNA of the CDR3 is TGTGCCACCAGCAGAGATGGCCGGGCTGAAGCTTTCTTT. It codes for CATSRDGRAEAFF.

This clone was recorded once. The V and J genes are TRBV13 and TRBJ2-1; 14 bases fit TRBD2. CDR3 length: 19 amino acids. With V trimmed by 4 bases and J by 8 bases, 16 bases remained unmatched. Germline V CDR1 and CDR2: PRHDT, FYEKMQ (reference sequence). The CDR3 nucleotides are TGTGCCAGCAGCTCCACTGCCCGACTAGCGGGGGGGCCAAAATATGAGCAGTTCTTC. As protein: CASSSTARLAGGPKYEQFF.

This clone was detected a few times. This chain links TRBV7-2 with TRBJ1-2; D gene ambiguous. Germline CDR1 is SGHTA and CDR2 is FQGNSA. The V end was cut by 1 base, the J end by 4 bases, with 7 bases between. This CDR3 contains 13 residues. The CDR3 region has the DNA TGTGCCAGCAGCTTAGGTCCCGTCTATGGCTACACCTTC. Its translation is CASSLGPVYGYTF.

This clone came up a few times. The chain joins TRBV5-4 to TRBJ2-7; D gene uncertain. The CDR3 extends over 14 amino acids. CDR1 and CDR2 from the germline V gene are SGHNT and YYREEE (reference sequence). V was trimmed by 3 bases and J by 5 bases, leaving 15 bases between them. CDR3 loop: CASSSGSTPHEQYF. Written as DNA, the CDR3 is TGTGCCAGCAGCTCAGGTAGTACCCCCCACGAGCAGTACTTC. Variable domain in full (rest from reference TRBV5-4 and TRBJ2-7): ETGVTQSPTHLIKTRGQQVTLRCSSQSGHNTVSWYQQALGQGPQFIFQYYREEENGRGNFPPRFSGLQFPNYSSELNVNALELDDSALYLCASSSGSTPHEQYFGPGTRLTVT.